The 27 T cell receptor beta chains listed next were all sequenced from one sample in a study of identical twins (dated by TCRdb to between 2015 and 2016). The receptor library was made with 5' RACE. The data were produced on an Illumina HiSeq 2000. The public reads were quality trimmed at Q25 with fastp and then assembled into clones with MiXCR by TCRdb, keeping productive beta chains. Each entry merges the rows of one CDR3 protein and shows their most common DNA and genes. This sample has around 370,000 distinct CDR3 sequences in its table, and 9% of those were observed once. 7.5% to 9.5% of the sample comes from the top ten. The sample taken for sequencing was naive T cells sorted from blood. The sample's cell subset or site label is to be understood as: cells isolated with a human naive T-cell isolation kit. The receptors derive from a woman aged 45-65 years in good health.

This sequence joins TRBV6-5 and TRBJ2-7; 10 bases fit TRBD1. Germline CDR1 reads MNHEY; CDR2 reads SVGAGI. With V trimmed by 2 bases and J by 2 bases, 0 bases remained unmatched. The CDR3 runs to 14 residues. This chain's CDR3 is CASSYGTGAYEQYV. The CDR3 DNA reads as TGTGCCAGCAGTTACGGGACAGGGGCCTACGAGCAGTACGTC.

This clonotype was seen repeatedly, ten times or more. The rearrangement joins TRBV2 to TRBJ1-1; D is unclear. Trimming cost V 8 bases and J 0 bases, with 13 bases left between them. The CDR3 contains 14 residues. Germline CDR1 is SNHLY and CDR2 is FYNNEI. The CDR3 DNA sequence: TGTGCCAGCTCTAAGGGCAGCTTGAACACTGAAGCTTTCTTT. This translates into CASSKGSLNTEAFF.

This clonotype has a handful of counts. The V gene is TRBV5-1, the J gene TRBJ2-7; D call uncertain. The V gene lost 2 bases and the J gene lost 2 bases, with 14 bases spanning the gap. The germline CDR1 and CDR2 sequences are SGHRS and YFSETQ. This CDR3 region has 15 residues. CDR3 sequence reads: CASSFDLSGPYEQYF. In DNA, the CDR3 is TGCGCCAGCAGCTTTGACTTATCCGGGCCCTACGAGCAGTACTTC.

Ten or more counts support this clonotype. The chain carries TRBV27 and TRBJ2-7, with D perhaps matching TRBD2 (6 bases). Trimming pared 6 bases from V and 3 bases from J, leaving 12 bases between. Germline V gene lookup returns CDR1 MNHEY and CDR2 SMNVEV (reference sequence). This CDR3 is 13 amino acids long. Here the CDR3 reads CASRAGTYYEQYF. In DNA form, the CDR3 reads TGTGCCAGCAGAGCCGGGACTTACTACGAGCAGTACTTC.

This clonotype was seen many times. The rearrangement uses TRBV5-1 and TRBJ2-1; 14 nucleotides agree with TRBD2. V lost 0 bases and J lost 5; bases outside the gene matches: 10. The CDR3 runs 19 residues. Per germline, CDR1 SGHRS and CDR2 YFSETQ. The CDR3 DNA reads TGCGCCAGCAGCTTGGACCACCCGGGACTAGCGGGAGTAGACAATGAGCAGTTCTTC. Amino acid sequence: CASSLDHPGLAGVDNEQFF.

This clonotype was recorded a few times. J is TRBJ2-7 and V is TRBV19; D perhaps matches TRBD2 (5 bases). In germline, CDR1 is LNHDA, CDR2 SQIVND (reference sequence). CDR3 length: 13 residues. V shed 6 bases and J shed 5 bases, with 14 bases lying between them. The CDR3 DNA sequence: TGTGCCAGTAGATCACTCTCGGGAAACGAGCAGTACTTC. Protein sequence: CASRSLSGNEQYF. The variable domain in full, with the rest retrieved from reference TRBV19 and TRBJ2-7, is DGGITQSPKYLFRKEGQNVTLSCEQNLNHDAMYWYRQDPGQGLRLIYYSQIVNDFQKGDIAEGYSVSREKKESFPLTVTSAQKNPTAFYLCASRSLSGNEQYFGPGTRLTVT.

A few counts support this clonotype. This chain links TRBV5-8 with TRBJ2-1, with TRBD2 matching 14 bases. In germline, CDR1 is SGHTS, CDR2 YDEGEE. J was trimmed by 8 bases and V by 6 bases; bases with no gene match: 10. The CDR3 covers 16 residues. CDR3 protein: CASTLGLAGVKDEQFF. Here the CDR3 DNA reads TGTGCCAGCACCCTGGGACTAGCGGGAGTTAAGGATGAGCAGTTCTTC.

Many counts were recorded for this clonotype. The J gene is TRBJ1-1, the V gene TRBV5-1; a weak D match, TRBD1 (5 bases). Trimming took 5 bases from V and 4 from J, leaving 9 bases between them. The CDR3 extends over 12 amino acids. The germline CDR1 and CDR2 sequences are SGHRS and YFSETQ. CDR3 amino acids: CASRGDPTEAFF. The DNA of the CDR3 is TGCGCCAGCAGGGGGGACCCCACTGAAGCTTTCTTT.

In this sample, this clonotype turned up a few times. V is TRBV27 and J is TRBJ2-7; 10 bases line up with TRBD1. Germline lookup yields CDR1 MNHEY and CDR2 SMNVEV (reference sequence). This CDR3 region has 14 residues. After removal of 4 bases from V and 2 bases from J, the junction contained 2 bases not matched to a gene. CDR3 sequence: CASSSGQGPYEQYF. CDR3 in DNA: TGTGCCAGCAGTTCGGGACAGGGGCCCTACGAGCAGTACTTC.

This clonotype was detected ten times or more. This chain connects TRBV27 to TRBJ1-2; TRBD1 aligns across 8 bases. This CDR3 has 16 residues. Germline V gene data show CDR1 as MNHEY and CDR2 as SMNVEV (reference sequence). The V and J ends lost 8 bases and 7 bases, in that order; junction bases with no gene match: 18. CDR3 nucleotides: TGTGCCAGCCGTCCGGGACAATCTACCACAGGGGGTGGCTACACCTTC. Translation: CASRPGQSTTGGGYTF.

This clonotype was detected ten times or more. The V call is TRBV6-5, the J call TRBJ2-1, with 12 bases aligning to TRBD2. CDR1 MNHEY and CDR2 SVGAGI come from the germline V gene. Unmatched junction bases numbered 5, after V lost 3 bases and J lost 8 bases. This CDR3 spans 15 amino acids. CDR3 sequence: CASSYWASGRDEQFF. In nucleotides, the CDR3 is TGTGCCAGCAGTTATTGGGCTAGCGGGAGGGATGAGCAGTTCTTC.

This chain connects TRBV24-1 to TRBJ2-3; no definite D call. Trimming left V 4 bases short and J 7 bases short, with 8 bases between. The CDR3 has 12 amino acids. Germline values: CDR1 KGHDR, CDR2 SFDVKD. DNA of the CDR3: TGTGCCACCAGTGAGTTGACAAATACGCAGTATTTT. It is translated as CATSELTNTQYF.

This clonotype was observed a handful of times. The rearrangement uses TRBV3-1 and TRBJ2-7; 8 positions agree with TRBD2. With V trimmed by 1 base and J by 1 base, 6 bases remained unmatched. The CDR3 length is 16 residues. Germline V gives CDR1 LGHDT, CDR2 YNNKEL (reference sequence). CDR3 DNA: TGTGCCAGCAGCCAAGTGAGTAGCGGGACGTCCTACGAGCAGTACTTC. Residues: CASSQVSSGTSYEQYF.

The rearrangement joins TRBV12-3 or TRBV12-4 to TRBJ1-2; no clear D gene. This CDR3 comprises 14 residues. Trimming removed 6 bases from V and 8 bases from J, with 19 bases in between. CDR3 nucleotide sequence: TGTGCCAGCAGCCCCAGACATGGATTGTACGGCTACACCTTC. Translating gives CASSPRHGLYGYTF.

This clonotype has a handful of counts. The J gene is TRBJ2-1, the V gene TRBV12-3 or TRBV12-4; 12 bases map to TRBD2. The ends lost 5 bases at V and 4 bases at J; junction bases unmatched: 6. The CDR3 runs to 16 residues. In DNA, the CDR3 is TGTGCCAGCAGTCGGGCTAGCGGGAGGGAATACAATGAGCAGTTCTTC. Its translation: CASSRASGREYNEQFF.

This clonotype was seen a handful of times. The rearrangement uses TRBV2 and TRBJ2-1; D is ambiguous. This CDR3 contains 16 residues. Trimming took 1 base from V and 0 from J, leaving 10 bases between them. Germline loops: CDR1 SNHLY, CDR2 FYNNEI. The CDR3 sequence is CASSEVARSSYNEQFF. In nucleotides, the CDR3 is TGTGCCAGCAGTGAAGTCGCACGAAGCTCCTACAATGAGCAGTTCTTC.

This chain connects TRBV6-5 to TRBJ2-3, with 11 nucleotides matching TRBD2. This CDR3 is 16 amino acids long. V trimming: 6 bases; J trimming: 9 bases; junction bases outside the gene matches: 14. Germline values: CDR1 MNHEY, CDR2 SVGAGI. The CDR3 region has the DNA TGTGCCAGCAGCACCCCGACTAGCGGGGAGGCGGAAACGCAGTATTTT. It encodes CASSTPTSGEAETQYF.

This clonotype has just a few counts. The chain is built from TRBV20-1 and TRBJ2-1; TRBD2 matches at 9 bases. The CDR3 covers 12 residues. After removal of 5 bases from V and 12 bases from J, the junction contained 8 bases not matched to a gene. Germline lookup yields CDR1 DFQATT and CDR2 SNEGSKA (reference sequence). The CDR3 DNA follows: TGCAGTGCTGTCGGTAGCGGGGGTTGGCAGTTCTTC. Encoded protein: CSAVGSGGWQFF.

This clonotype was seen once. A much more abundant neighbour one base away suggests this may be a read error. The chain's CDR3 is CPSSIRDRGHEQYV. Written as DNA, the CDR3 is TGTCCCAGCAGCATCCGGGACAGGGGCCACGAGCAGTACGTC. The chain uses TRBV7-8 and TRBJ2-7; TRBD1 agrees at 10 bases. The CDR3 runs 14 residues. Germline loops: CDR1 SGHVS, CDR2 FQNEAQ.

A word on this clonotype: One junction end disagrees with the germline gene, perhaps due to a read error. This chain connects TRBV6-5 to TRBJ1-1; 7 bases map to TRBD1. The CDR3 spans 14 residues. Germline values: CDR1 MNHEY, CDR2 SVGAGI. The CDR3 loop is CASSLQGIRTEDFF. DNA for the CDR3: TGTGCCAGCAGTTTACAGGGGATAAGGACTGAAGATTTCTTT.

This clonotype was counted ten times or more. The CDR3 loop reads CSGERGGAGNEQFF. CDR3 sequence (DNA): TGCAGTGGGGAGCGAGGGGGCGCGGGAAATGAGCAGTTCTTC. The chain joins TRBV20-1 to TRBJ2-1, with a weak D call TRBD1 (7 bases). This CDR3 has 14 residues. Looked up from germline, CDR1 is DFQATT and CDR2 is SNEGSKA (reference sequence). Trimming removed 7 bases from V and 7 bases from J, with 20 bases in between.

The table lists this clonotype with many counts. The V call is TRBV10-3, the J call TRBJ2-1; 10 bases match TRBD2. V dropped 0 bases and J dropped 9; count of bases not matched to a gene: 2. This CDR3 is built from 14 residues. Germline V gives CDR1 ENHRY, CDR2 SYGVKD. CDR3: CAISESRLAGEQFF. As DNA, the CDR3 is TGTGCCATCAGTGAGTCAAGACTAGCGGGTGAGCAGTTCTTC.

The rearrangement links TRBV6-2 or TRBV6-3 to TRBJ2-3, with 11 bases identical to TRBD2. The CDR3 has 17 residues. From germline, CDR1 is MNHEY and CDR2 SVGEGT. After removal of 6 bases from V and 2 bases from J, the junction contained 10 bases not matched to a gene. The CDR3 coding sequence is TGTGCCAGCAGGCCGACCTTAGCGGGAGGGGACACAGATACGCAGTATTTT. Translating it yields CASRPTLAGGDTDTQYF.

This clonotype was counted many times. The rearrangement links TRBV5-1 to TRBJ2-3; tentatively, D is TRBD1 (5 bases). Germline values: CDR1 SGHRS, CDR2 YFSETQ. V lost 1 base, J lost 2 bases, and 11 bases lay in between. There are 15 residues in the CDR3. The CDR3 spells CASSLTQGYTDTQYF. CDR3 sequence (DNA): TGCGCCAGCAGCTTGACCCAGGGCTACACAGATACGCAGTATTTT.

This clonotype was counted a few times. The genes are TRBV3-1 and TRBJ2-2; 10 bases line up with TRBD2. The J segment lost 4 bases and the V segment lost 3 bases, leaving 2 bases of the junction unmatched. The CDR3 length is 15 residues. From germline, CDR1 is LGHDT and CDR2 YNNKEL (reference sequence). The CDR3 bases are TGTGCCAGCAGCCATCCTAGCGGGAGCACCGGGGAGCTGTTTTTT. It yields the protein CASSHPSGSTGELFF.

This clonotype has a count of ten or more. V is TRBV5-1 and J is TRBJ1-2; D gene unclear. Germline V gene lookup returns CDR1 SGHRS and CDR2 YFSETQ. The CDR3 is 15 residues long. With 1 base removed from V and 0 bases from J, the gap between germline ends came to 10 bases. The CDR3 region has the DNA TGCGCCAGCAGCTTGTTTTCAGGAGCTAACTATGGCTACACCTTC. It is translated as CASSLFSGANYGYTF.

This clonotype was observed a few times. The chain has TRBV24-1 and TRBJ2-2; TRBD2 agrees at 7 bases. The CDR3 loop spans 14 amino acids. V shed 5 bases, J shed 1 base, and the junction held 0 bases outside the gene matches. CDR1 KGHDR and CDR2 SFDVKD come from the germline V gene. CDR3 loop: CATSGEGNTGELFF. As DNA, the CDR3 is TGTGCCACCAGTGGGGAGGGGAACACCGGGGAGCTGTTTTTT.